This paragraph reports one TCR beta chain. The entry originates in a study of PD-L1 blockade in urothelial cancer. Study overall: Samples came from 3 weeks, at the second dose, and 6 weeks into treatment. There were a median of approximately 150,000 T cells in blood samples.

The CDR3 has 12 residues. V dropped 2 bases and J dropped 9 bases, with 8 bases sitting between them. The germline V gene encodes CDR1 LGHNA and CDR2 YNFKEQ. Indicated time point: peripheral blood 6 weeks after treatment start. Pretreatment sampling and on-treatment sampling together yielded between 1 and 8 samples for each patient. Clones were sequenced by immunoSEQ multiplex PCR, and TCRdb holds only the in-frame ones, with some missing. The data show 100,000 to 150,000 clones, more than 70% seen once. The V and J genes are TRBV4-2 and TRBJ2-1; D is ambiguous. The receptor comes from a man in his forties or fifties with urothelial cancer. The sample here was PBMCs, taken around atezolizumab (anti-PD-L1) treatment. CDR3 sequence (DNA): TGTGCCAGCAGCCAAAGTAAGCCTGAGCAGTTCTTC. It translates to CASSQSKPEQFF.